This TCR beta chain was retrieved from a study of Ad26.COV2.S vaccination and SARS-CoV-2 variants. Notes on the study in general: Measurement of non-spike TCR breadth gave similar results in vaccine and placebo recipients. Vaccinees displayed broader spike-specific TCR repertoires than placebo recipients. After vaccination, reports described spike-specific CD8+ and CD4+ T cell responses as showing substantial breadth. The analyses of TCR breadth and depth may have understated the size of total T cell responses.

The V gene end was trimmed by 2 bases and the J gene end by 2 bases; junction bases not matched to a gene: 5. CDR3 length: 16 residues. From germline, CDR1 is SGHRS and CDR2 YFSETQ. The protocol was immunoSEQ multiplex PCR, while the TCRdb copy is restricted to in-frame clones and leaves out a portion. The repertoire holds 120,000 to 150,000 clones, with roughly 90% as singletons. For this clone: Its antigen is not identified.

V usage is TRBV5-1 and J usage is TRBJ2-3; 10 bases fit TRBD2. This specimen was peripheral blood, taken after recovery from COVID-19. The TCR originated in a human donor who had recovered from COVID-19. CDR3 DNA sequence: TGCGCCAGCAGCTTACCCGGGACTAGCGCCACAGATACGCAGTATTTT. Its translation is CASSLPGTSATDTQYF.